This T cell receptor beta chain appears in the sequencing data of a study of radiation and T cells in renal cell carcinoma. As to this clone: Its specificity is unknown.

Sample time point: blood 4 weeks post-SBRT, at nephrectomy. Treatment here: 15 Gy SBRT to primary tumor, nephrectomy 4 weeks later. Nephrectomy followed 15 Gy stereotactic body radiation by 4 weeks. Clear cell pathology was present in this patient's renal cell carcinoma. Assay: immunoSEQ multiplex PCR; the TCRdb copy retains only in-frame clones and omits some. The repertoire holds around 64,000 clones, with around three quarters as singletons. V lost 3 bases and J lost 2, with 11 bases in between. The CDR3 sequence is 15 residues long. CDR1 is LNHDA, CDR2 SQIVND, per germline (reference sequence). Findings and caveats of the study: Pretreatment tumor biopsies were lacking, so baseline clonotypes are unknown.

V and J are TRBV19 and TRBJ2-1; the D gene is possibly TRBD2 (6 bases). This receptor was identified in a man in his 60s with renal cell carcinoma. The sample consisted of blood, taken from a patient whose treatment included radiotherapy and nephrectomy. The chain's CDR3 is CASSIMSGPYNEQFF. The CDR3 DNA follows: TGTGCCAGTAGTATTATGAGCGGGCCCTACAATGAGCAGTTCTTC.